Listed below are T cell receptor beta chains from one sample, sequenced in a study of TIL therapy for anti-PD-1-resistant metastatic lung cancer. Sequencing used immunoSEQ multiplex PCR; TCRdb keeps in-frame clones, though not all of them. Counted here are about 43,000 clones, 70% to 85% occurring once; the ten biggest clones make up more than 12%. This material consisted of blood, taken at baseline. These receptors all stem from a man aged 70-80 years with non-small cell lung cancer. CDR3s include the opening cysteine and the closing phenylalanine or tryptophan. Fields, in order: V gene, D gene, J gene, clone size, CDR3 DNA, CDR3 protein. A D gene is named only where the DNA matches it firmly. The size field is filled for only some rows; it gives once, few, many or a size class.

>TRBV7-2|.|TRBJ1-5|medium-sized
TGTGCCAGCAGCTTAGTAGCTGGGGTGGATCAGCCCCAGCATTTT
CASSLVAGVDQPQHF
>TRBV29-1|TRBD1|TRBJ1-1|medium-sized
TGCAGCGTGGGACAGGGGAAGGGCACTGAAGCTTTCTTT
CSVGQGKGTEAFF
>TRBV4-2|.|TRBJ2-7|.
TGTGCCAGCAGCCTTGGGGGGGCCACCTACGAGCAGTACTTC
CASSLGGATYEQYF
>TRBV6-5|TRBD1|TRBJ2-7|.
TGTGCCAGCAGTCCCCGGACAGGATACACCTACGAGCAGTACTTC
CASSPRTGYTYEQYF
>TRBV5-1|TRBD1|TRBJ1-4|.
TGCGCCAGCAGCCCAAGGACAGGGGGAGTTTCTGAAAAACTGTTTTTT
CASSPRTGGVSEKLFF
>TRBV11-2|.|TRBJ2-5|.
TGTGCCAGCAGCCTGTTCAGGGAACGCCAAGAGACCCAGTACTTC
CASSLFRERQETQYF
>TRBV18|.|TRBJ2-6|once
TGTGCCAGCTCACCAGGAGGGGGCAGGGCGTCGGGGGCCAACGTCCTGACTTTC
CASSPGGGRASGANVLTF
>TRBV5-1|TRBD2|TRBJ2-3|.
TGCGCCAGCAGCTTAGGTGGCGGGAGGAGCACAGATACGCAGTATTTT
CASSLGGGRSTDTQYF
>TRBV5-1|TRBD1|TRBJ2-7|few
TGCGCCAGCAGCTACTGGACAGGGGGCTCCTACGAGCAGTACTTC
CASSYWTGGSYEQYF
>TRBV6-5|.|TRBJ1-2|.
TGTGCCAGCAGTCAAAACCCCTCACAGTCAGTCGACTACACCTTC
CASSQNPSQSVDYTF
>TRBV6-6|TRBD1|TRBJ2-1|.
TGTGCCAGCAGTTACAGGGGGCTAGTCTCCTACAATGAGCAGTTCTTC
CASSYRGLVSYNEQFF
>TRBV5-4|TRBD1|TRBJ2-2|.
TGTGCCAGCAGCCTTAGACAGGGTCGCACCGGGGAGCTGTTTTTT
CASSLRQGRTGELFF
>TRBV7-9|.|TRBJ1-1|.
TGTGCCAGCAGCTTAGGCAGGACCTACACTGAAGCTTTCTTT
CASSLGRTYTEAFF
>TRBV5-6|.|TRBJ1-3|once
TGTGCCAGCAGCCAACAGGGTCGCGGAAACACCATATATTTT
CASSQQGRGNTIYF
>TRBV6-6|.|TRBJ1-1|.
TGTGCCAGCACCTTGGGACGGAAGAACACTGAAGCTTTCTTT
CASTLGRKNTEAFF
>TRBV9|.|TRBJ1-2|few
TGTGCCAGCAGCGTAGACTTTACATCTGGCTACACCTTC
CASSVDFTSGYTF
>TRBV2|.|TRBJ1-5|.
TGTGCCAGCAAGCCGGGGTCAAATCAGCCCCAGCATTTT
CASKPGSNQPQHF
>TRBV6-5|.|TRBJ2-2|.
TGTGCCAGCAGTTACCAGGCCCGACGAATCGGGGAGCTGTTTTTT
CASSYQARRIGELFF
>TRBV7-2|.|TRBJ2-7|.
TGTGCCAGCAGCTTAGGGGTGGGGGACCGTTACGAGCAGTACTTC
CASSLGVGDRYEQYF
>TRBV7-9|.|TRBJ1-3|few
TGTGCCAGCAGCTCCCTGGGGGCTGGAAACACCATATATTTT
CASSSLGAGNTIYF
>TRBV28|TRBD1|TRBJ1-1|.
TGTGCCAGCCAAGGACAGGGGGCGTCTGAAGCTTTCTTT
CASQGQGASEAFF
>TRBV27|.|TRBJ2-1|.
TGTGCCAGCAGTTCCCTAGGCGACTCTCGCAATGAGCAGTTCTTC
CASSSLGDSRNEQFF
>TRBV2|TRBD1|TRBJ2-1|.
TGTGCCAGCAGGAGGGACAGGGGAGCGGCGAATGAGCAGTTCTTC
CASRRDRGAANEQFF
>TRBV7-9|.|TRBJ1-5|few
TGTGCCAGCAGCTTATGGGGCTCCGATCAGCCCCAGCATTTT
CASSLWGSDQPQHF
>TRBV10-3|.|TRBJ2-2|.
TGTGCCATCAGTGAGGCCTTACAGGGTGTAGGCACCGGGGAGCTGTTTTTT
CAISEALQGVGTGELFF
>TRBV7-7|.|TRBJ2-2|few
TGTGCCAGCAGCTTAAGTCGTAGCGGGGAGCTGTTTTTT
CASSLSRSGELFF
>TRBV9|.|TRBJ2-3|.
TGTGCCAGCAGCGTAGAGCGTCTAGATACGCAGTATTTT
CASSVERLDTQYF
>TRBV7-8|.|TRBJ1-3|.
TGTGCCAGCAGCTTAGAGTACTCTGGAAACACCATATATTTT
CASSLEYSGNTIYF
>TRBV29-1|.|TRBJ1-2|.
TGCAGCGTTGGGGGCGGACTTGGGGCCGCTAACTATGGCTACACCTTC
CSVGGGLGAANYGYTF
>TRBV6-1|.|TRBJ2-7|.
TGTGCCAGCCAAGCTGGGGGGAACCCCTCCTACGAGCAGTACTTC
CASQAGGNPSYEQYF
>TRBV6-5|.|TRBJ2-2|.
TGTGCCAGCAGTTACTCCGGGGTGGAGCTGTTTTTT
CASSYSGVELFF
>TRBV6-5|.|TRBJ2-1|.
TGTGCCAGCACTTCTCCGGGCAGGAACTACAATGAGCAGTTCTTC
CASTSPGRNYNEQFF
>TRBV27|.|TRBJ1-2|.
TGTGCCAGCAGTTGGGATCGTAACTATGGCTACACCTTC
CASSWDRNYGYTF
>TRBV4-1|.|TRBJ1-3|.
TGCGCCAGCAGCCAAGACGGTGGCCGAAGCTCTGGAAACACCATATATTTT
CASSQDGGRSSGNTIYF
>TRBV2|.|TRBJ2-2|.
TGTGCCAGCAGTGACAGTCTAGCTCCCGGGGAGCTGTTTTTT
CASSDSLAPGELFF
>TRBV11-2|.|TRBJ2-7|few
TGTGCCAGCAGCTACGGACAGTCCTACGAGCAGTACTTC
CASSYGQSYEQYF
>TRBV18|.|TRBJ1-4|few
TGTGCCAGCTCACCAGAAGGGTTGAATGAAAAACTGTTTTTT
CASSPEGLNEKLFF
>TRBV29-1|TRBD1|TRBJ2-3|.
TGCAGCGTAGAGACAGGGGGCAAAGGGACAGATACGCAGTATTTT
CSVETGGKGTDTQYF
>TRBV7-2|.|TRBJ2-7|.
TGTGCCAGCAGCTTCCAGGTTTCATACGAGCAGTACTTC
CASSFQVSYEQYF
>TRBV27|.|TRBJ1-5|.
TGTGCCAGCAGTTATGGGAAAAGCAATCAGCCCCAGCATTTT
CASSYGKSNQPQHF
>TRBV11-2|TRBD2|TRBJ2-3|.
TGTGCCAGCAGCCCCCCCCCGCCACTAGCGGTGAGCACAGATACGCAGTATTTT
CASSPPPPLAVSTDTQYF
>TRBV7-3|.|TRBJ2-6|.
TGTGCCAGCAGCCCAACGGGACGTACCGTCTCTGGGGCCAACGTCCTGACTTTC
CASSPTGRTVSGANVLTF
>TRBV14|.|TRBJ1-5|medium-sized
TGTGCCAGCAGCCCCGCCAATAGCAATCAGCCCCAGCATTTT
CASSPANSNQPQHF
>TRBV4-2|TRBD2|TRBJ2-3|few
TGTGCCAGCAGCCGGGCGGCCGGGACTAGCGGGACAGATACGCAGTATTTT
CASSRAAGTSGTDTQYF
>TRBV6-5|TRBD1|TRBJ1-2|once
TGTGCCAGCAGTTACTTTGCGGGACAGGGAGACTATGGCTACACCTTC
CASSYFAGQGDYGYTF
>TRBV21-1|.|TRBJ2-7|.
TGTGCCAGCAGTCCCTACAGGGGGGGAGTCTACGAGCAGTACTTC
CASSPYRGGVYEQYF
>TRBV4-1|.|TRBJ2-7|many
TGCGCCAGCAGCCAAGACGGGGCAGGGACGGGCGAGCAGTACTTC
CASSQDGAGTGEQYF
>TRBV27|.|TRBJ2-7|.
TGTGCCAGTAGAAGAACGACAGACGCATCCTACGAGCAGTACTTC
CASRRTTDASYEQYF
>TRBV6-5|.|TRBJ1-5|.
TGTGCCAGCAGTCCGGGCCAAATTCGACCCCAGCATTTT
CASSPGQIRPQHF
>TRBV25-1|.|TRBJ2-1|.
TGTGCCAGCAGTCCGGGGAACAGTGAGCAGTTCTTC
CASSPGNSEQFF
>TRBV7-9|.|TRBJ2-1|.
TGTGCCAGCAGCTCCGCGTCCTACAATGAGCAGTTCTTC
CASSSASYNEQFF
>TRBV18|TRBD2|TRBJ2-1|.
TGTGCCAGCTCACGACCGGGACTAGCGGGAAGGTTCTACAATGAGCAGTTCTTC
CASSRPGLAGRFYNEQFF
>TRBV6-1|.|TRBJ1-2|once
TGTGCCAGCAGTGAGGGAGGCTACACCTTC
CASSEGGYTF
>TRBV6-1|TRBD2|TRBJ2-3|.
TGTGCCAGCAGTAGCGGGAGCTCGGTGGATACGCAGTATTTT
CASSSGSSVDTQYF